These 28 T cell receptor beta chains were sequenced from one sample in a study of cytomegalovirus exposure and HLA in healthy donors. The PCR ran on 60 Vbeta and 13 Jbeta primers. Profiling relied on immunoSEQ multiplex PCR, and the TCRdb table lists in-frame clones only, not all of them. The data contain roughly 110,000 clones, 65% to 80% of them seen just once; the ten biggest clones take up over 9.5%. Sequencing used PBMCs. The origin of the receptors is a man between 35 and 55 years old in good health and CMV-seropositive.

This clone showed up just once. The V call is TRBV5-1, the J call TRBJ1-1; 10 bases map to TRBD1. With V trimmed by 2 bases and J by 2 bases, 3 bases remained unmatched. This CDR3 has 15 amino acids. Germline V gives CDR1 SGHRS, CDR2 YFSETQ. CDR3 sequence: CASSFQTGGNTEAFF. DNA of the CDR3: TGCGCCAGCAGCTTCCAGACAGGGGGCAACACTGAAGCTTTCTTT.

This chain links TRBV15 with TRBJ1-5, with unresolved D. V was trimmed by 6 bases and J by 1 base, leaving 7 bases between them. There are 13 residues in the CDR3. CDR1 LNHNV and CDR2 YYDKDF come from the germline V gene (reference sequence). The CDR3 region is CATSSNSNQPQHF. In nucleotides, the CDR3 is TGTGCCACCAGTAGCAACAGCAATCAGCCCCAGCATTTT.

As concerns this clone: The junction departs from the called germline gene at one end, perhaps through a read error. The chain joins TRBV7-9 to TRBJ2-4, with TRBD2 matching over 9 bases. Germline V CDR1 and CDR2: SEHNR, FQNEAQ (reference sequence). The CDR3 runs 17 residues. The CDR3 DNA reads TGTTCCAGCAGCTTTTCTCTCAGCGGGGGGGCCAAAAACATTCAGTACTTC. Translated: CSSSFSLSGGAKNIQYF.

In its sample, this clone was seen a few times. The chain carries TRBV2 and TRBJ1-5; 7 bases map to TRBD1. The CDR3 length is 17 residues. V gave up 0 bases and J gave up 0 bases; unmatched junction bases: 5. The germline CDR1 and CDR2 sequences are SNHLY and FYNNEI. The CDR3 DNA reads TGTGCCAGCAGTGAAGCGGGGACAGACTATAGCAATCAGCCCCAGCATTTT. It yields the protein CASSEAGTDYSNQPQHF.

The CDR3 protein is CASKDRGYYEQYF. CDR3 DNA sequence: TGTGCCAGCAAGGACAGGGGGTACTACGAGCAGTACTTC. This rearrangement joins TRBV5-6 to TRBJ2-7; TRBD1 matches at 10 bases. Germline loops: CDR1 SGHDT, CDR2 YYEEEE. J gave up 3 bases and V 6 bases, and 3 bases lay outside the gene matches. The CDR3 has 13 amino acids.

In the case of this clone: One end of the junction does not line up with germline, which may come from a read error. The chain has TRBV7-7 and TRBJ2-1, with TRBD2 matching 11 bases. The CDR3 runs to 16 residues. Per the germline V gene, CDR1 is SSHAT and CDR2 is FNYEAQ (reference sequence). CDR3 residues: CASSLVASGGPNEQFF. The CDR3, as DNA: TGTGCTAGCAGCTTAGTTGCTAGCGGGGGGCCCAATGAGCAGTTCTTC.

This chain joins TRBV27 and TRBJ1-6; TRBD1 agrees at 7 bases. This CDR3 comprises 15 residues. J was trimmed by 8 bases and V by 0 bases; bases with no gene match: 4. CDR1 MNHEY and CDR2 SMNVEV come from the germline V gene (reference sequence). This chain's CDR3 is CASSLSRQGDSPLHF. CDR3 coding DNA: TGTGCCAGCAGTTTATCGCGGCAGGGGGATTCACCCCTCCACTTT.

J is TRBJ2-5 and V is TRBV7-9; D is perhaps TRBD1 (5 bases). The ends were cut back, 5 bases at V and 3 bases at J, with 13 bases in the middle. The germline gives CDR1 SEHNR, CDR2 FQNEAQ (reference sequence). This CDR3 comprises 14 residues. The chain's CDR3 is CASSRRAREETQYF. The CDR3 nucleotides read TGTGCCAGCAGCCGGCGCGCCAGGGAAGAGACCCAGTACTTC.

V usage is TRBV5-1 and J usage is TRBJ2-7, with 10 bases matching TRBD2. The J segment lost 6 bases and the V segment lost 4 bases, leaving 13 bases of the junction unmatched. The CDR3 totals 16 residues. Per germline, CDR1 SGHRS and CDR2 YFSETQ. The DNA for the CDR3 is TGCGCCAGCAGCCGTACCCAGCGGGGGGGAACCGCCGAGCAGTACTTC. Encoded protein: CASSRTQRGGTAEQYF.

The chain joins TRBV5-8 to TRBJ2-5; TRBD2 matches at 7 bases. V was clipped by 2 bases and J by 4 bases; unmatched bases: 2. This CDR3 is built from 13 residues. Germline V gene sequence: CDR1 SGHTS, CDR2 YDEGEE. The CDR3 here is CASSFSGGETQYF. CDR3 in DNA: TGTGCCAGCAGCTTCTCGGGGGGAGAGACCCAGTACTTC. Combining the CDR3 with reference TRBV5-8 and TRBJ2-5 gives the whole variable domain EAGVTQSPTHLIKTRGQQATLRCSPISGHTSVYWYQQALGLGLQFLLWYDEGEERNRGNFPPRFSGRQFPNYSSELNVNALELEDSALYLCASSFSGGETQYFGPGTRLLVL.

In nucleotides, the CDR3 is TGTGCCAGCAGTGAAGGGGCCGGGGTCAATCAGCCCCAGCATTTT. Encoded protein: CASSEGAGVNQPQHF. The V gene is TRBV6-1, the J gene TRBJ1-5; D call uncertain. Germline CDR1 MNHNS, CDR2 SASEGT. The CDR3 sequence is 15 residues long. V lost 1 base and J lost 3, with 10 bases in between.

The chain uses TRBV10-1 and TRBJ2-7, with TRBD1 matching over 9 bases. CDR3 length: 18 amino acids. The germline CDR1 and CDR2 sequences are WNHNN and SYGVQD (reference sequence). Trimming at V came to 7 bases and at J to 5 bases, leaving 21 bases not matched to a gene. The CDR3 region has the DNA TGCGCCAGCACCCAACCCATTCACAGGGGGCAACGGGAGGACGAGCAGTACTTC. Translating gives CASTQPIHRGQREDEQYF.

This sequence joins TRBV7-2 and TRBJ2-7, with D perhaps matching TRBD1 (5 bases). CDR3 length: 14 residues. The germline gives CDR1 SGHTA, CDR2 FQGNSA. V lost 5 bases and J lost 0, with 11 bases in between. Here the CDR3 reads CASSPQTASYEQYF. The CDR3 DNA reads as TGTGCCAGCAGCCCACAGACAGCCTCCTACGAGCAGTACTTC. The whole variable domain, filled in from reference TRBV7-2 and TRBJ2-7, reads GAGVSQSPSNKVTEKGKDVELRCDPISGHTALYWYRQSLGQGLEFLIYFQGNSAPDKSGLPSDRFSAERTGGSVSTLTIQRTQQEDSAVYLCASSPQTASYEQYFGPGTRLTVT.

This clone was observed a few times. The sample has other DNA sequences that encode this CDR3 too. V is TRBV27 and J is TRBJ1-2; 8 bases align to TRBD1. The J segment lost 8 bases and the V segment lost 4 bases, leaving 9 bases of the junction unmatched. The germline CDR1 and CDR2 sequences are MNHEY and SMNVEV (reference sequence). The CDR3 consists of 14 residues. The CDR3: CASSYGQGASGYTF. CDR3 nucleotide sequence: TGTGCCAGCAGTTACGGACAGGGAGCGTCCGGCTACACCTTC.

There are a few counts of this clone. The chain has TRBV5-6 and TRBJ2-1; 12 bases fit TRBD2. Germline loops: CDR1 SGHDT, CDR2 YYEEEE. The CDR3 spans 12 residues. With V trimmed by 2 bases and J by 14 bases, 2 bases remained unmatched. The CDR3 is CASSLGLAGKFF. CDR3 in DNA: TGTGCCAGCAGCTTAGGACTAGCGGGGAAGTTCTTC.

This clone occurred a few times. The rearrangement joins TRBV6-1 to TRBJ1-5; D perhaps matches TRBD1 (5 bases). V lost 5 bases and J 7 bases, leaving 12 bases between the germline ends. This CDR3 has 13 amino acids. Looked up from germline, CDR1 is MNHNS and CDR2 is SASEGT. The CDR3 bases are TGTGCCAGCAGTAACCTCCGGGGGCAGCCCCAGCATTTT. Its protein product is CASSNLRGQPQHF.

CDR3 in amino acids: CASSSGTGVYLDEQYF. CDR3 DNA sequence: TGTGCCAGCAGTTCAGGGACAGGGGTTTATCTTGACGAGCAGTACTTC. The chain employs TRBV6-5 and TRBJ2-7; 10 bases line up with TRBD1. Germline values: CDR1 MNHEY, CDR2 SVGAGI. The V gene end was trimmed by 4 bases and the J gene end by 5 bases; junction bases not matched to a gene: 11. The CDR3 length is 16 residues.

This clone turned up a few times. CDR3 amino acids: CASSPGTPSGNEKLFF. DNA for the CDR3: TGTGCCAGCTCACCAGGGACACCCTCAGGGAATGAAAAACTGTTTTTT. The chain carries TRBV18 and TRBJ1-4, with D tentatively TRBD1 (6 bases). The CDR3 consists of 16 residues. Trimming removed 2 bases from V and 5 bases from J, with 15 bases in between. Germline V gives CDR1 KGHSH, CDR2 LQKENI.

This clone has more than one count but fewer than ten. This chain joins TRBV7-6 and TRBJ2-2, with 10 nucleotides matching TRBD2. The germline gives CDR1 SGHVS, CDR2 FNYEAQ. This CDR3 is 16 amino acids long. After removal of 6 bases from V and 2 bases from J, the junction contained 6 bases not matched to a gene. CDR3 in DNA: TGTGCCAGCAGTTCTAGCGGGGGAGCCAACACCGGGGAGCTGTTTTTT. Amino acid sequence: CASSSSGGANTGELFF. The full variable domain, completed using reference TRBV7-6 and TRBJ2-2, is GAGVSQSPRYKVTKRGQDVALRCDPISGHVSLYWYRQALGQGPEFLTYFNYEAQQDKSGLPNDRFSAERPEGSISTLTIQRTEQRDSAMYRCASSSSGGANTGELFFGEGSRLTVL.

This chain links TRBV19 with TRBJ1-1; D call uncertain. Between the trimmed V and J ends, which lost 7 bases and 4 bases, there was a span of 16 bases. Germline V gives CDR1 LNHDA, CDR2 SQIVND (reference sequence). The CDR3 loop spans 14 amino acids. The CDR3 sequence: CASTDGRSGTEAFF. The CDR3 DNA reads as TGTGCCAGTACCGATGGGAGGAGCGGCACTGAAGCTTTCTTT.

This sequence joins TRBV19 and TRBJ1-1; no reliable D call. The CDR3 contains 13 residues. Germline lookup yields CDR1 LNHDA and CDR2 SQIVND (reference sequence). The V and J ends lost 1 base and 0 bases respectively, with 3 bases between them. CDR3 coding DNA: TGTGCCAGTAGTATAGGAGTGAACACTGAAGCTTTCTTT. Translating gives CASSIGVNTEAFF.

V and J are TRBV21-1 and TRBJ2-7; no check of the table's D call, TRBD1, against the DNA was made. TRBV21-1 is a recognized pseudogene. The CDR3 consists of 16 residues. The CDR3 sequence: CASSNGTGTKAYEQYF. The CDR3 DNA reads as TGTGCCAGCAGCAACGGGACCGGGACAAAAGCCTACGAGCAGTACTTC.

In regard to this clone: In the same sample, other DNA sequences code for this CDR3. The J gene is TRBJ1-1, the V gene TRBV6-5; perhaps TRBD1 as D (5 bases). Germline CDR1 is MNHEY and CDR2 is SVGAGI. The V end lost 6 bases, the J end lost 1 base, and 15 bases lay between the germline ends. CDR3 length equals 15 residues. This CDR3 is CASRSTGDENTEAFF. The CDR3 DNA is TGTGCCAGCAGATCGACGGGGGACGAGAACACTGAAGCTTTCTTT.

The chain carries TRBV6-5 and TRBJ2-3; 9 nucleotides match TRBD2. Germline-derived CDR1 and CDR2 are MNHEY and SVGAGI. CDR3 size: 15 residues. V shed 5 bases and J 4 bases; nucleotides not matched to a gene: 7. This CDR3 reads CASSPAGGFADTQYF. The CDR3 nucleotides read TGTGCCAGCAGTCCCGCGGGGGGGTTCGCAGATACGCAGTATTTT.

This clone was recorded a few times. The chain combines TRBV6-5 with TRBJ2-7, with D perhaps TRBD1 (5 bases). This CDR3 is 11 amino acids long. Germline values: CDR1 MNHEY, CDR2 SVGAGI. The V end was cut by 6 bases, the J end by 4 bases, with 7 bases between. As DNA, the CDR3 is TGTGCCAGCAGAGGGGCGTACGAGCAGTACTTC. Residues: CASRGAYEQYF.

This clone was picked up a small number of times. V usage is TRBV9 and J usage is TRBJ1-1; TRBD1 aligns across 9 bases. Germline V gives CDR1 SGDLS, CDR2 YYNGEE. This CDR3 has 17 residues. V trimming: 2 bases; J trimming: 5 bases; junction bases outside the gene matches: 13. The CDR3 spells CASSVHPIQGAGTEAFF. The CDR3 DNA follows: TGTGCCAGCAGCGTCCACCCAATACAGGGGGCTGGGACTGAAGCTTTCTTT. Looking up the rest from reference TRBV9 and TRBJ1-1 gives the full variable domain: DSGVTQTPKHLITATGQRVTLRCSPRSGDLSVYWYQQSLDQGLQFLIQYYNGEERAKGNILERFSAQQFPDLHSELNLSSLELGDSALYFCASSVHPIQGAGTEAFFGQGTRLTVV.

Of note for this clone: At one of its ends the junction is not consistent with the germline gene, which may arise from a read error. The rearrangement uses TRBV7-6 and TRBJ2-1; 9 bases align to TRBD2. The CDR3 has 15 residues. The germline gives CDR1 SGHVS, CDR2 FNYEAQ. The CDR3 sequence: CASSLLVAGADEQFF. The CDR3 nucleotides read TGTGCCAGCAGCTTATTGGTAGCGGGGGCTGATGAACAGTTCTTC.

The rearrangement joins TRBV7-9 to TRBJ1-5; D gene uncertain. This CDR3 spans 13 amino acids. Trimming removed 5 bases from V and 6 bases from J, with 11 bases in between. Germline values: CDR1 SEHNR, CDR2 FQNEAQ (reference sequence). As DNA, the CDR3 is TGTGCCAGCAGCCTCGATGGAGGTCAGCCCCAGCATTTT. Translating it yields CASSLDGGQPQHF.